The next 27 T cell receptor beta chains were all read from a single sample in a study of cytomegalovirus exposure and HLA in healthy donors. The PCR was carried out with 60 Vbeta primers and 13 Jbeta primers. This table comes from immunoSEQ multiplex PCR, and its TCRdb copy is limited to in-frame clones, with some not included. The sample consists of 150,000 to 200,000 clones, about 80% of them appearing once. Input material: PBMCs. All receptors derive from a woman in her fifties or sixties in good health and CMV-seronegative.

The chain couples TRBV5-6 to TRBJ2-7, with a possible D match to TRBD1 (5 bases). With 3 bases removed from V and 0 bases from J, the gap between germline ends came to 7 bases. Germline CDR1 SGHDT, CDR2 YYEEEE. CDR3 size: 13 residues. CDR3 sequence reads: CASSWGNSYEQYF. The CDR3 region has the DNA TGTGCCAGCAGCTGGGGCAACTCCTACGAGCAGTACTTC.

V is TRBV15 and J is TRBJ2-1, with unresolved D. Germline values: CDR1 LNHNV, CDR2 YYDKDF (reference sequence). The CDR3 is 14 amino acids. V gave up 1 base and J gave up 8 bases, with 12 bases separating them. The CDR3 region has the DNA TGTGCCACCAGCAGAGGTAGTTCTCCCCATGAGCAGTTCTTC. Translating it yields CATSRGSSPHEQFF.

The V and J genes are TRBV7-3 and TRBJ2-3, with TRBD1 matching 7 bases. In germline, CDR1 is SGHTA, CDR2 FQGTGA. This CDR3 comprises 16 residues. V shed 3 bases, J shed 1 base, and the junction held 7 bases outside the gene matches. The CDR3 DNA sequence: TGTGCCAGCAGCTTCTACAGGGGTGGGGGCACAGATACGCAGTATTTT. It translates to CASSFYRGGGTDTQYF.

The J gene is TRBJ2-1, the V gene TRBV27; perhaps TRBD1 as D (6 bases). The CDR3 spans 16 residues. Germline CDR1 MNHEY, CDR2 SMNVEV (reference sequence). Trimming took off 3 bases at V and 9 bases at J, with 21 bases between the two ends. CDR3 coding DNA: TGTGCCAGCAGTTTTAGCAGGACAGACGGCTCCCCTGAGCAGTTCTTC. It encodes CASSFSRTDGSPEQFF.

This chain uses TRBV11-3 with TRBJ2-1; D uncertain. CDR1 is SGHNT and CDR2 is YENEEA in the germline V gene. V shed 4 bases and J shed 0 bases, with 10 bases lying between them. The CDR3 is 15 amino acids. CDR3 region: CASSSSASSYNEQFF. In DNA form, the CDR3 reads TGTGCCAGCAGCTCGAGCGCGAGCTCCTACAATGAGCAGTTCTTC.

The table lists this clone with a few counts. The chain is built from TRBV28 and TRBJ1-5; no reliable D call. This CDR3 region has 15 residues. Germline V gene sequence: CDR1 MDHEN, CDR2 SYDVKM. V shed 3 bases and J shed 7 bases, with 16 bases lying between them. The CDR3 reads CASSLKILGAQPQHF. CDR3 in DNA: TGTGCCAGCAGTTTGAAAATACTGGGAGCCCAGCCCCAGCATTTT.

The chain joins TRBV7-9 to TRBJ2-3; 11 bases map to TRBD1. Germline trimming cut 1 base from V and 4 bases from J; bases unmatched to any gene: 4. The CDR3 has 16 residues. Germline lookup yields CDR1 SEHNR and CDR2 FQNEAQ (reference sequence). CDR3 amino acids: CASSLDPGQGADTQYF. For the CDR3, the DNA is TGTGCCAGCAGCTTAGACCCGGGACAGGGGGCAGATACGCAGTATTTT.

V is TRBV7-2 and J is TRBJ2-5, with D unclear. The DNA end is a closer match to TRBJ2-7, so the J assignment may be wrong. The CDR3 is 15 residues long. Germline-derived CDR1 and CDR2 are SGHTA and FQGNSA. CDR3 sequence reads: CASSPQVGNSYEQYF. As DNA, the CDR3 is TGTGCCAGCAGCCCCCAGGTTGGTAATTCCTACGAGCAGTACTTC.

This rearrangement joins TRBV20-1 to TRBJ2-3; the match to TRBD1 covers 7 bases. This CDR3 contains 11 residues. V was clipped by 6 bases and J by 9 bases; unmatched bases: 6. Looked up from germline, CDR1 is DFQATT and CDR2 is SNEGSKA (reference sequence). CDR3 protein: CSAHRTGTQYF. The CDR3 DNA sequence: TGCAGTGCCCACCGGACAGGAACGCAGTATTTT.

This chain uses TRBV28 with TRBJ1-2; tentative D call: TRBD1 (5 bases). The germline V and J ends were trimmed by 8 bases and 6 bases, with 22 bases remaining between them. The length of the CDR3 is 15 residues. The germline CDR1 and CDR2 sequences are MDHEN and SYDVKM. The CDR3 region has the DNA TGTGCCAGCGGAGCCTCAGGGCGTTCGGGTCATGGCTACACCTTC. It is translated as CASGASGRSGHGYTF.

CDR3 DNA sequence: TGCGCCAGCAGCCCGCTCGGGGTATTGGACGAGCAGTACTTC. Translating gives CASSPLGVLDEQYF. The chain links TRBV4-1 to TRBJ2-5; possible D gene TRBD2, 5 bases. Judging by the DNA end, TRBJ2-7 fits better; the J call may be wrong. The CDR3 runs to 14 residues. CDR1 MGHRA and CDR2 YSYEKL come from the germline V gene.

The CDR3 bases are TGTGCCACCAAAGACAGGCCAAGCTCCTACGAGCAGTACTTC. This gives the protein CATKDRPSSYEQYF. The chain combines TRBV6-6 with TRBJ2-7; D possibly corresponds to TRBD1 (6 bases). V lost 10 bases and J 0 bases, leaving 16 bases between the germline ends. Per the germline V gene, CDR1 is MNHNY and CDR2 is SVGAGI (reference sequence). This CDR3 contains 14 residues.

The chain links TRBV28 to TRBJ1-2; possibly TRBD1 for D (6 bases). Germline CDR1 reads MDHEN; CDR2 reads SYDVKM. Trimming took off 5 bases at V and 4 bases at J, with 17 bases between the two ends. This CDR3 has 15 residues. The chain's CDR3 is CASSGAQGQGYGYTF. The CDR3 coding sequence is TGTGCCAGCAGTGGGGCTCAGGGGCAAGGCTATGGCTACACCTTC.

V gene TRBV6-6 combines with J gene TRBJ2-1; 12 positions agree with TRBD2. The CDR3 totals 15 residues. The V and J ends lost 2 bases and 4 bases, in that order; junction bases with no gene match: 0. Germline lookup yields CDR1 MNHNY and CDR2 SVGAGI (reference sequence). CDR3 in amino acids: CASSYGLAGYNEQFF. CDR3 DNA: TGTGCCAGCAGTTACGGACTAGCGGGGTACAATGAGCAGTTCTTC.

V and J are TRBV28 and TRBJ2-7; a possible D gene is TRBD2 (5 bases). The CDR3 has 15 amino acids. Germline V gives CDR1 MDHEN, CDR2 SYDVKM. V was cut by 6 bases and J by 9 bases, with 24 bases left in between. CDR3 region: CASSKGGPISIGQYF. Here the CDR3 DNA reads TGTGCCAGCAGCAAAGGAGGCCCCATAAGTATAGGGCAGTACTTC.

The chain has TRBV28 and TRBJ1-6; 8 bases fit TRBD1. The V segment lost 5 bases and the J segment 8 bases; nucleotides outside the gene matches: 8. Germline loops: CDR1 MDHEN, CDR2 SYDVKM. CDR3 size: 15 residues. CDR3 in DNA: TGTGCCAGCAGTCCCTCGCAGGGGGCGGATTCACCCCTCCACTTT. Its protein product is CASSPSQGADSPLHF.

In its sample, this clone was seen a few times. V and J are TRBV14 and TRBJ1-2; D is undetermined. Germline loops: CDR1 SGHDN, CDR2 FVKESK. The CDR3 is 12 residues long. Trimming removed 6 bases at V and 8 bases at J, with 13 bases between. The CDR3: CASRQNGFGYTF. CDR3 bases: TGTGCCAGCAGACAAAACGGTTTCGGCTACACCTTC.

The gene calls are TRBV18 and TRBJ1-1, with 7 bases lining up with TRBD1. J lost 4 bases, V lost 4 bases, and 6 bases had no gene match. The length of the CDR3 is 14 residues. CDR1 is KGHSH, CDR2 LQKENI, per germline. CDR3 sequence reads: CASSHDRVSTEAFF. The CDR3 region has the DNA TGTGCCAGCTCACACGACAGGGTTTCCACTGAAGCTTTCTTT.

This sequence joins TRBV4-2 and TRBJ1-2; the D gene is possibly TRBD1 (6 bases). The V gene lost 0 bases and the J gene lost 6 bases, with 17 bases spanning the gap. CDR3 length: 16 amino acids. CDR1 and CDR2 from the germline V gene are LGHNA and YNFKEQ. The CDR3 DNA is TGTGCCAGCAGCCAAGATCGGGCAGGGGAGAAACATGGCTACACCTTC. This sequence encodes CASSQDRAGEKHGYTF.

This clone was observed once. The rearrangement links TRBV5-1 to TRBJ2-7; 9 bases agree with TRBD1. Germline CDR1 and CDR2: SGHRS and YFSETQ. The CDR3 is made up of 17 amino acids. Trimming took 3 bases from V and 7 from J; bases not matched to a gene: 17. The chain's CDR3 is CASSCGECWTGDGEQYF. CDR3 nucleotide sequence: TGCGCCAGCAGCTGCGGGGAGTGCTGGACAGGGGACGGAGAGCAGTACTTC. Looking up the rest from reference TRBV5-1 and TRBJ2-7 gives the full variable domain: KAGVTQTPRYLIKTRGQQVTLSCSPISGHRSVSWYQQTPGQGLQFLFEYFSETQRNKGNFPGRFSGRQFSNSRSEMNVSTLELGDSALYLCASSCGECWTGDGEQYFGPGTRLTVT.

The CDR3 region has the DNA TGTGCCAGCAGTGGACAGGGGATTGCTCAGCCCCAGCATTTT. Its translation: CASSGQGIAQPQHF. The chain recombines TRBV2 with TRBJ1-5, with 8 bases lining up with TRBD1. V lost 4 bases to trimming and J lost 6 bases; unmatched junction nucleotides: 5. Germline values: CDR1 SNHLY, CDR2 FYNNEI. The CDR3 has 14 amino acids.

The rearrangement uses TRBV30 and TRBJ2-2; maybe TRBD2 (7 bases). This CDR3 comprises 14 residues. The germline CDR1 and CDR2 sequences are GTSNPN and SVGIG (reference sequence). V gave up 5 bases and J gave up 4 bases, with 14 bases separating them. The CDR3 reads CAWRGGDFTGELFF. The CDR3, as DNA: TGTGCCTGGCGCGGGGGCGATTTCACCGGGGAGCTGTTTTTT.

This chain links TRBV9 with TRBJ1-5; D unclear. The CDR3 is 14 residues long. Trimming stripped 0 bases from V and 6 bases from J, with 10 bases between. In germline, CDR1 is SGDLS, CDR2 YYNGEE. The CDR3 DNA sequence: TGTGCCAGCAGCGTAGCTCGGGATGGTCAGCCCCAGCATTTT. The encoded protein is CASSVARDGQPQHF.

The chain joins TRBV7-6 to TRBJ2-7; no definite D call. This CDR3 comprises 14 residues. Germline V CDR1 and CDR2: SGHVS, FNYEAQ. Trimming stripped 2 bases from V and 0 bases from J, with 8 bases between. The CDR3 DNA sequence: TGTGCCAGCAGCTTAACTACTATCTCCTACGAGCAGTACTTC. Its protein product is CASSLTTISYEQYF.

V usage is TRBV7-2 and J usage is TRBJ2-2; 7 nucleotides agree with TRBD1. The CDR3 runs 14 residues. CDR1 SGHTA and CDR2 FQGNSA come from the germline V gene. V trimming: 7 bases; J trimming: 0 bases; junction bases outside the gene matches: 2. The CDR3, as DNA: TGTGCCAGCAAGGGACAGCCGAACACCGGGGAGCTGTTTTTT. This codes for CASKGQPNTGELFF. The variable domain in full, with the rest retrieved from reference TRBV7-2 and TRBJ2-2, is GAGVSQSPSNKVTEKGKDVELRCDPISGHTALYWYRQSLGQGLEFLIYFQGNSAPDKSGLPSDRFSAERTGGSVSTLTIQRTQQEDSAVYLCASKGQPNTGELFFGEGSRLTVL.

V gene TRBV27 combines with J gene TRBJ2-3; a weak D match, TRBD2 (5 bases). Trimming left V 2 bases short and J 10 bases short, with 13 bases between. The CDR3 runs 13 residues. In germline, CDR1 is MNHEY, CDR2 SMNVEV (reference sequence). The CDR3 here is CASSLNGARAQYF. In nucleotides, the CDR3 is TGTGCCAGCAGTTTAAACGGCGCGCGGGCGCAGTATTTT.

The rearrangement joins TRBV11-2 to TRBJ2-1; D remains unclear. CDR3 length: 15 residues. From germline, CDR1 is SGHAT and CDR2 FQNNGV. Trimming took 5 bases from V and 9 from J, leaving 20 bases between them. The CDR3 sequence: CASSVTSPSAAEQFF. The CDR3 DNA reads TGTGCCAGCAGCGTGACTTCCCCTAGTGCTGCTGAGCAGTTCTTC.